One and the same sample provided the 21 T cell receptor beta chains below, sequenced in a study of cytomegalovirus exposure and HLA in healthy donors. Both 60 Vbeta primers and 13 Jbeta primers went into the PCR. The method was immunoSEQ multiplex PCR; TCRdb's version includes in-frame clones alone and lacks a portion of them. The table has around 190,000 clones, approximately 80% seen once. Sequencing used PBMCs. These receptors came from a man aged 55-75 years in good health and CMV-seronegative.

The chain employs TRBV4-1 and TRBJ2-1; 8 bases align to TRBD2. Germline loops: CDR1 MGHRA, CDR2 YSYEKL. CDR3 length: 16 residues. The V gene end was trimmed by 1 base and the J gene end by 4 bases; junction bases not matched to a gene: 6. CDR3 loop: CASSQVQAGEYNEQFF. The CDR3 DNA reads TGCGCCAGCAGCCAAGTGCAAGCGGGAGAATACAATGAGCAGTTCTTC.

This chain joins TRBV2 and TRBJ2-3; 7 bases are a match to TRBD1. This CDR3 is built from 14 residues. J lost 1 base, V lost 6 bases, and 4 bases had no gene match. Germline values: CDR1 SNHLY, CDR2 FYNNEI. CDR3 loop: CASRGTEGTDTQYF. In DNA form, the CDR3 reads TGTGCCAGCAGAGGGACAGAGGGCACAGATACGCAGTATTTT.

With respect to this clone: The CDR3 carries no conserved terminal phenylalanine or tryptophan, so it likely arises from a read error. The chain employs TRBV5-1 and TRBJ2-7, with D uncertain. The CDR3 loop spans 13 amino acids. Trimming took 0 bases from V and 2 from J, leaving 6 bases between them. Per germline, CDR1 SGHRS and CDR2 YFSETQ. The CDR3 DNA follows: TGCGCCAGCAGCTTGGCGGTAGCCTACGAGCAGTACCTC. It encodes CASSLAVAYEQYL.

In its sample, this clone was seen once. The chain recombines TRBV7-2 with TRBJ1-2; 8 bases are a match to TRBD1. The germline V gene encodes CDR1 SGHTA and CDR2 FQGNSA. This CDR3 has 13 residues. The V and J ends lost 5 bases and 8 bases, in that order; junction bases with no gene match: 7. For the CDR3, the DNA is TGTGCCAGCAGCCTTAGGACAGGGCGGGGCTACACCTTC. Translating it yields CASSLRTGRGYTF.

The CDR3 loop reads CASSLTGARGYTF. In nucleotides, the CDR3 is TGTGCCAGCAGTTTGACAGGGGCGCGGGGCTACACCTTC. This chain uses TRBV6-1 with TRBJ1-2; 8 bases match TRBD1. Germline V lookup: CDR1 MNHNS, CDR2 SASEGT. The CDR3 runs to 13 residues. V was clipped by 5 bases and J by 8 bases; unmatched bases: 7.

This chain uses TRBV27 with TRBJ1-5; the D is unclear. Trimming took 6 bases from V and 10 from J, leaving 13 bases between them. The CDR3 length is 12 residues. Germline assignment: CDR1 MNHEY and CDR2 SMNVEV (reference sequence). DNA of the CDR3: TGTGCCAGCAGCCCAAATAATAGACCCCAGCATTTT. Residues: CASSPNNRPQHF.

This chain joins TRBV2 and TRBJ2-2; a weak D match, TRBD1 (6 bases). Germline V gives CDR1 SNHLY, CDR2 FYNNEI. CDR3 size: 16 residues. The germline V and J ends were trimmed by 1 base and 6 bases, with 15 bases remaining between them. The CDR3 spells CASSEVGHIISGELFF. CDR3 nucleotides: TGTGCCAGCAGTGAAGTGGGACATATAATATCCGGGGAGCTGTTTTTT. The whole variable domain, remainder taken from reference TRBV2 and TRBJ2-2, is EPEVTQTPSHQVTQMGQEVILRCVPISNHLYFYWYRQILGQKVEFLVSFYNNEISEKSEIFDDQFSVERPDGSNFTLKIRSTKLEDSAMYFCASSEVGHIISGELFFGEGSRLTVL.

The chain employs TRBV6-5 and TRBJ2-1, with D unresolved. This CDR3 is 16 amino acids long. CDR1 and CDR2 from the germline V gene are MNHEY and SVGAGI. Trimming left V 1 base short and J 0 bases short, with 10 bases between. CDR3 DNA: TGTGCCAGCAGTTACTTAGACTCGAGCTCCTACAATGAGCAGTTCTTC. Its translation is CASSYLDSSSYNEQFF.

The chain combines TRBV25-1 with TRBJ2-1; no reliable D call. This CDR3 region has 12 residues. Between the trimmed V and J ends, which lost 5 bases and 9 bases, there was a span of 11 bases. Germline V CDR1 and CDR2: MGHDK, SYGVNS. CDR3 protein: CASSPYIGEQFF. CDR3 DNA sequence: TGTGCCAGCAGTCCATATATCGGTGAGCAGTTCTTC.

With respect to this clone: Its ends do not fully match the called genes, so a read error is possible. CDR3 coding DNA: TGTGCCTGGAGTGTCAACCGGGACTATGGCTACCCCTTC. Amino acid sequence: CAWSVNRDYGYPF. The V gene is TRBV30, the J gene TRBJ1-2; a weak D match, TRBD1 (5 bases). Germline CDR1 and CDR2: GTSNPN and SVGIG (reference sequence). The CDR3 runs to 13 residues.

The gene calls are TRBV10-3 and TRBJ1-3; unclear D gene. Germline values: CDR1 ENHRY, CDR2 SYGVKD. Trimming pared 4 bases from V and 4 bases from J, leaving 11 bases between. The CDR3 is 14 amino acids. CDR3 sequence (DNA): TGTGCCATCAGTGCGGAGGGTACGGGAAACACCATATATTTT. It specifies CAISAEGTGNTIYF.

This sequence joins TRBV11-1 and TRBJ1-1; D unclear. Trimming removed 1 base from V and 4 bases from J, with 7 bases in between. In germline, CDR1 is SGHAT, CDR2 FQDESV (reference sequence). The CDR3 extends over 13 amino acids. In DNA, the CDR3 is TGTGCCAGCAGCTTAGAGCGATTCACTGAAGCTTTCTTT. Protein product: CASSLERFTEAFF.

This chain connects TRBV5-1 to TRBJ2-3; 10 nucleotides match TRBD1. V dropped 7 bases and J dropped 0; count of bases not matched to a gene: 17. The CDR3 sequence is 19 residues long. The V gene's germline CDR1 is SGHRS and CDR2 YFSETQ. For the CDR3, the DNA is TGCGCCAGCCGAAATCCAAAACAGACAGGGGGCGGAAGCACAGATACGCAGTATTTT. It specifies CASRNPKQTGGGSTDTQYF.

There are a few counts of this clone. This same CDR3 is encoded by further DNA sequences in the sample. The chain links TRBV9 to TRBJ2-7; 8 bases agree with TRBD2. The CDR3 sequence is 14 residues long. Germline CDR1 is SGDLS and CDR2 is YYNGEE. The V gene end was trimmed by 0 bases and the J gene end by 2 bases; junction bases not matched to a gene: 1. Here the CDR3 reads CASSVGAGAYEQYF. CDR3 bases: TGTGCCAGCAGCGTAGGAGCGGGAGCCTACGAGCAGTACTTC.

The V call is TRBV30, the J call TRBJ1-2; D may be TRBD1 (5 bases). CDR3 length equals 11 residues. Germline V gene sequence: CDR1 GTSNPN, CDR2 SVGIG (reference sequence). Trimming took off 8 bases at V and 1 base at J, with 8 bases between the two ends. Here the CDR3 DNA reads TGTGCCGGGGCCTTTAACTATGGCTACACCTTC. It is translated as CAGAFNYGYTF.

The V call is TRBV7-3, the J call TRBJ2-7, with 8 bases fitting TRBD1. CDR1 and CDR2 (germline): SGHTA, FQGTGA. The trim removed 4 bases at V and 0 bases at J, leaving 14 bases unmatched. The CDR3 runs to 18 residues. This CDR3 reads CASSSPGQEDWTSYEQYF. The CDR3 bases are TGTGCCAGCAGCTCCCCGGGACAGGAGGACTGGACCTCCTACGAGCAGTACTTC. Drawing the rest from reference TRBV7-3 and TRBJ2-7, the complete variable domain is GAGVSQTPSNKVTEKGKYVELRCDPISGHTALYWYRQSLGQGPEFLIYFQGTGAADDSGLPNDRFFAVRPEGSVSTLKIQRTERGDSAVYLCASSSPGQEDWTSYEQYFGPGTRLTVT.

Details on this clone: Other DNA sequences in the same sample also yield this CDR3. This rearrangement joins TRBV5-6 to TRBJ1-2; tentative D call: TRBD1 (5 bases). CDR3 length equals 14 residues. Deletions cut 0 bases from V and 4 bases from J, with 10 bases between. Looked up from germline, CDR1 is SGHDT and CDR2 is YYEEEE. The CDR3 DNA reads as TGTGCCAGCAGCTTGGTTGGGGGGGGCTATGGCTACACCTTC. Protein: CASSLVGGGYGYTF.

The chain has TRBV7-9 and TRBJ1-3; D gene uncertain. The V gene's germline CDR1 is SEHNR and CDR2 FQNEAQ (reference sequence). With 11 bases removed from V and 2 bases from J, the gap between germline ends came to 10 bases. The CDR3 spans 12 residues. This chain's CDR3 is CAYERAGNTIYF. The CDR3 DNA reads TGTGCCTACGAGCGAGCTGGAAACACCATATATTTT.

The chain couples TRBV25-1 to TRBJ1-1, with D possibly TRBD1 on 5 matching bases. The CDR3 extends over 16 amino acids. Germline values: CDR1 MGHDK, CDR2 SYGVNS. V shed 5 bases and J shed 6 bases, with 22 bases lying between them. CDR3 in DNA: TGTGCCAGCAGTACACCGGCCGGGACTCTAAACCCTGAAGCTTTCTTT. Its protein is CASSTPAGTLNPEAFF.

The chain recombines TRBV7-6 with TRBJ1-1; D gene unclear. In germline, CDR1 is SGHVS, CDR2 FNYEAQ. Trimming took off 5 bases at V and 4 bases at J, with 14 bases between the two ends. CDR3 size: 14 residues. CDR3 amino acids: CASSRRSSGTEAFF. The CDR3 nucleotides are TGTGCCAGCAGCCGTCGTTCGTCCGGCACTGAAGCTTTCTTT.

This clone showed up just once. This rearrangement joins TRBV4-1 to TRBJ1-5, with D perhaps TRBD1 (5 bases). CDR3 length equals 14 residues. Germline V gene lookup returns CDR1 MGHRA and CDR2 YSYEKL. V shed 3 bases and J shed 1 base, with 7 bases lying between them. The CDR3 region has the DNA TGCGCCAGCAGCCACCGACAGAGCAATCAGCCCCAGCATTTT. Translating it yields CASSHRQSNQPQHF.